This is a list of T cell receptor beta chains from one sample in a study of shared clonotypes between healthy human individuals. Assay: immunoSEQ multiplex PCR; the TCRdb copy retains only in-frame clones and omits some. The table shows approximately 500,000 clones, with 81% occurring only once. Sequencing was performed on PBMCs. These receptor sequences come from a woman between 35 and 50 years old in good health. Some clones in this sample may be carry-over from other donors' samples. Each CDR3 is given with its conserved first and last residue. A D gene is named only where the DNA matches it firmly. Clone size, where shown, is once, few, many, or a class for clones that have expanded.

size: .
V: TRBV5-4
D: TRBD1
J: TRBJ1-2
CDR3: CASSTMTGGAANYGYTF
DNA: TGTGCCAGCAGCACAATGACAGGGGGCGCGGCTAACTATGGCTACACCTTC

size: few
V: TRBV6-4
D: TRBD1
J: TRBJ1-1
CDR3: CASRGQGASSEAFF
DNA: TGTGCCAGCAGGGGACAGGGGGCCTCCTCTGAAGCTTTCTTT

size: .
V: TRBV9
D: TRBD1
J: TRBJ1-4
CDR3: CASSETGIANEKLFF
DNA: TGTGCCAGCAGCGAGACAGGGATCGCTAATGAAAAACTGTTTTTT

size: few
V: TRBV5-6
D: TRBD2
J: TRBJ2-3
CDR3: CASSPPLAVASTDTQYF
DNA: TGTGCCAGCAGCCCCCCCCTAGCGGTAGCTAGCACAGATACGCAGTATTTT

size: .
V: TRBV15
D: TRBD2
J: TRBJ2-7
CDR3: CATSRDLGLAANYEQYF
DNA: TGTGCCACCAGCAGAGATCTGGGACTAGCGGCTAACTACGAGCAGTACTTC

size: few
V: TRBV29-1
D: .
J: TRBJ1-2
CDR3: CSAVGTTNYGYTF
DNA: TGCAGCGCCGTGGGCACCACTAACTATGGCTACACCTTC

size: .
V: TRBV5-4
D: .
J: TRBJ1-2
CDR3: CASSLGRASGYTF
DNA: TGTGCCAGCAGCTTGGGGAGGGCTAGCGGCTACACCTTC

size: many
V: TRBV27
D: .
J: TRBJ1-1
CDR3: CASSPRVFMNTEAFF
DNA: TGTGCCAGCAGTCCCAGGGTATTCATGAACACTGAAGCTTTCTTT

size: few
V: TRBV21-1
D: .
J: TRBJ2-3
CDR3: CAIPPPGLGNLGTQYF
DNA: TGTGCCATCCCTCCTCCGGGACTAGGGAACCTCGGTACGCAGTATTTT

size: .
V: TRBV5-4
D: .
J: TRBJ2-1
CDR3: CASSLDRHNEQFF
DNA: TGTGCCAGCAGCTTGGACAGACACAATGAGCAGTTCTTC

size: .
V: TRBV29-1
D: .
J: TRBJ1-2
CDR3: CSVYGYTF
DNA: TGCAGCGTTTATGGCTACACCTTC

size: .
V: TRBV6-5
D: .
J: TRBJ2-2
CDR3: CASTRGPNTGELFF
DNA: TGTGCCAGCACCCGGGGGCCCAACACCGGGGAGCTGTTTTTT

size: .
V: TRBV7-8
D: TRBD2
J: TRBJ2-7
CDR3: CASSRGLAGGLEQYF
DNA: TGTGCCAGCAGCCGAGGACTAGCGGGGGGCTTAGAGCAGTACTTC

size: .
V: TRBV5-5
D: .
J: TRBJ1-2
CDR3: CASSPWTAVLGIGYTF
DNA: TGTGCCAGCAGCCCGTGGACTGCCGTTCTTGGGATTGGCTACACCTTC

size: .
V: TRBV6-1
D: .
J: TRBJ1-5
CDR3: CASSENGGRGSNQPQHF
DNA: TGTGCCAGCAGTGAAAATGGTGGCAGGGGTAGCAATCAGCCCCAGCATTTT

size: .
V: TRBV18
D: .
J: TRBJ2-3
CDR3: CASSPRASTDTQYF
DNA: TGTGCCAGCTCACCCCGGGCTAGCACAGATACGCAGTATTTT

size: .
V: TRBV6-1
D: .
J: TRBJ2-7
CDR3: CASKMSPGPNYEQYF
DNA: TGTGCCAGCAAGATGTCACCGGGACCAAATTACGAGCAGTACTTC

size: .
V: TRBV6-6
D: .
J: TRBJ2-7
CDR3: CASSYSDNSYEQYF
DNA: TGTGCCAGCAGTTACTCTGACAACTCCTACGAGCAGTACTTC

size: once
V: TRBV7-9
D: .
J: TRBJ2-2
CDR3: CASSLAQGYTGELFF
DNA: TGTGCCAGCAGCTTAGCACAGGGTTACACCGGGGAGCTGTTTTTT

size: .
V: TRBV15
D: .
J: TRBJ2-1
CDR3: CATSRDAGSYNEQFF
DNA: TGTGCCACCAGCAGAGATGCAGGGTCCTACAATGAGCAGTTCTTC

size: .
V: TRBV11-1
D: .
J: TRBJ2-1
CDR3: CASSPRNEQFF
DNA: TGTGCCAGCAGCCCCCGCAATGAGCAGTTCTTC

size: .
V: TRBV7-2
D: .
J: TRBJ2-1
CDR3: CASSLNSYNEQFF
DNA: TGTGCCAGCAGCTTAAACAGCTACAATGAGCAGTTCTTC

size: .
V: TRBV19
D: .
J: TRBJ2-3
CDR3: CASRSSGTHGPDTQYF
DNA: TGTGCCAGTAGGTCGAGCGGTACACACGGTCCAGATACGCAGTATTTT

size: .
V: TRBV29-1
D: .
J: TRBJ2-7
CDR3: CSVGGSPGHKGQYF
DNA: TGCAGCGTTGGGGGGAGCCCGGGACACAAGGGGCAGTACTTC

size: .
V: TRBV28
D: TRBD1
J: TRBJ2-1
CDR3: CASRDREYNEQFF
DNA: TGTGCCAGCAGAGACAGGGAATACAATGAGCAGTTCTTC

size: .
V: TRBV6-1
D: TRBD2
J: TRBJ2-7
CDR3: CASSHRDYGYEQYF
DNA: TGTGCCAGCAGTCACCGGGACTACGGCTACGAGCAGTACTTC

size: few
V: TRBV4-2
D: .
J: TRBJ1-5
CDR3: CASSHTGPPLKPQHF
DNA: TGTGCCAGCAGCCATACCGGGCCCCCTTTGAAGCCCCAGCATTTT